This T cell receptor (beta chain) comes out of a study of cytomegalovirus exposure and HLA in healthy donors. Study details: Earlier findings included more than 95 million unique TCR beta sequences obtained from some 180 million T cells.

In regard to this clone: Its cognate antigen is unknown.

Study-level findings and limits: Cytomegalovirus-associated status was assigned to approximately 160 TCR beta chains. In a later analysis, at a false discovery rate of 0.05, approximately 15,000 TCR beta sequences matched HLA alleles.

This PCR relied on a set of 60 Vbeta primers and 13 Jbeta primers. Generated by immunoSEQ multiplex PCR, the TCRdb table keeps only in-frame clones and is missing some. There are about 170,000 clones in the sample; 60% to 85% occur only once, and about 2.7% lies in the top ten. CDR1 and CDR2 from the germline V gene are MNHEY and SVGAGI. The CDR3 spans 13 residues. V dropped 8 bases and J dropped 3 bases, with 14 bases sitting between them. The rearrangement uses TRBV6-5 and TRBJ2-7; D ambiguous. The source material was PBMCs. This clonotype was obtained from a woman between 45 and 65 years old in good health and CMV-seropositive. In nucleotides, the CDR3 is TGTGCCAGCCTTCGCGGTTACGGCTACGAGCAGTACTTC. It yields the protein CASLRGYGYEQYF.